The clone carrying this T cell receptor beta chain was recorded at least ten times. This sample stems from a study of regulatory T cells in long-lasting Graves disease. Time point meaning: newly diagnosed GD, antithyroid drugs for less than 3 months. After RNA was extracted from PBMCs, the TCR library was made from it. The germline gives CDR1 MDHEN, CDR2 SYDVKM. CDR3 length: 15 residues. J was trimmed by 1 base and V by 7 bases; bases with no gene match: 9. Relying on iRepertoire HTBI primers and Arm-PCR of CDR3 regions, the team built TCR beta libraries. TCRdb re-called the multiplex PCR reads through MiXCR, storing one row per CDR3 protein. The sample yields some 460,000 distinct CDR3 sequences, about 17% seen once. The same data also contributed to another study, on T cells in Graves' hyperthyroidism and ophthalmopathy. This second report adds: Each patient was aged 18 to 65 and had newly diagnosed hyperthyroidism of under 2 months' duration. Carried out on the TCR CDR3, a first-round RT-PCR used the HTBI primer set.

The clonotype originates from a man aged 40-49 years with Graves disease. Source: peripheral blood mononuclear cells (PBMCs), taken at new diagnosis, from a patient treated with antithyroid drugs. The gene calls are TRBV28 and TRBJ1-1; 7 bases agree with TRBD1. CDR3 bases: TGTGCCAGCACCGCACCAGGACAGGCGAACACTGAAGCTTTCTTT. Its protein is CASTAPGQANTEAFF.